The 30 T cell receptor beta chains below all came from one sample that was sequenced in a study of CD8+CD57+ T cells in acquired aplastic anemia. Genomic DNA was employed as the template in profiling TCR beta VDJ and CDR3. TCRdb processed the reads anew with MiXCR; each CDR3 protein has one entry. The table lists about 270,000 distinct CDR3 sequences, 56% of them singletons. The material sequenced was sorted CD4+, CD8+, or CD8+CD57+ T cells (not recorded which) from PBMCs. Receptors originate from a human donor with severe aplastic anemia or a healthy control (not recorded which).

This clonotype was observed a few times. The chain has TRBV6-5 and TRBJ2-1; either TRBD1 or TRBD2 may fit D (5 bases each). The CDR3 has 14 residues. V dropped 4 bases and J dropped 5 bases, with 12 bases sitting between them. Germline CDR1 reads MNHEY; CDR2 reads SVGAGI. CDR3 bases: TGTGCCAGCAGTTCGGACGGGACCCACAATGAGCAGTTCTTC. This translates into CASSSDGTHNEQFF.

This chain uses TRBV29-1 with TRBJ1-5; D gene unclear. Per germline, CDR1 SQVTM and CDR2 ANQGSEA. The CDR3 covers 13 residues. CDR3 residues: CSASIQEDQPQHF. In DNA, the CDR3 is TGCAGTGCTTCTATCCAAGAGGATCAGCCCCAGCATTTT.

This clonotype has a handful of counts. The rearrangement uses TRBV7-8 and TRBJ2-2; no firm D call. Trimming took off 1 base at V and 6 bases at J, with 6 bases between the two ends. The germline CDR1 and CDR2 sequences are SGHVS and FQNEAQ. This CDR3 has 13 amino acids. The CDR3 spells CASSLGPPGELFF. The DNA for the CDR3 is TGTGCCAGCAGCTTAGGGCCTCCCGGGGAGCTGTTTTTT.

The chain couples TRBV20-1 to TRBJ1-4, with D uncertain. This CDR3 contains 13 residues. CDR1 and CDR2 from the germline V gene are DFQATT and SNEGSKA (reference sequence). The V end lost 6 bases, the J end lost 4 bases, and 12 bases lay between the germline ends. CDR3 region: CSAISPRNEKLFF. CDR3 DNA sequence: TGCAGTGCAATCTCCCCGCGTAATGAAAAACTGTTTTTT.

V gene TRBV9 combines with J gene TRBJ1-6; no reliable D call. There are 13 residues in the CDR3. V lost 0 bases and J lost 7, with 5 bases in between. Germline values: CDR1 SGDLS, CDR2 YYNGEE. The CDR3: CASSVVGNSPLHF. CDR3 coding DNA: TGTGCCAGCAGCGTAGTAGGAAATTCACCCCTCCACTTT.

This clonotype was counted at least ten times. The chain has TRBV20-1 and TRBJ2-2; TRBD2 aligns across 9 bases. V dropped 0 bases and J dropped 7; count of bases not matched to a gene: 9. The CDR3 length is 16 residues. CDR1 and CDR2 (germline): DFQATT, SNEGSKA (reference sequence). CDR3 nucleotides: TGCAGTGCTAGAGATTTCGGCGGGGGGGCGGACGGGGAGCTGTTTTTT. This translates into CSARDFGGGADGELFF.

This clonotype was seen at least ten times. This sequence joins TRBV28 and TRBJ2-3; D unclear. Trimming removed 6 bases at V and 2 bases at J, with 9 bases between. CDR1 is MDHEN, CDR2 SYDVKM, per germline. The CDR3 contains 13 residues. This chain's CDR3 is CASRFFSTDTQYF. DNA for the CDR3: TGTGCCAGCAGATTTTTTTCCACAGATACGCAGTATTTT.

CDR3 nucleotide sequence: TGTGCCAGCAGCTTAGCGACTGGGGACTATAATTCACCCCTCCACTTT. Protein sequence: CASSLATGDYNSPLHF. V is TRBV7-2 and J is TRBJ1-6; D uncertain. V shed 0 bases and J shed 3 bases, with 9 bases lying between them. Per germline, CDR1 SGHTA and CDR2 FQGNSA. The CDR3 sequence is 16 residues long.

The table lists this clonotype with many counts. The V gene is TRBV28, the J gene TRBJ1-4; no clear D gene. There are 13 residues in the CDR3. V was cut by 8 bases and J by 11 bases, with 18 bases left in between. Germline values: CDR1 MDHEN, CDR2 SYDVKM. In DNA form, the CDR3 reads TGTGCCAGCTCTCCCCCATTCAAGTCCAAACTGTTTTTT. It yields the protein CASSPPFKSKLFF.

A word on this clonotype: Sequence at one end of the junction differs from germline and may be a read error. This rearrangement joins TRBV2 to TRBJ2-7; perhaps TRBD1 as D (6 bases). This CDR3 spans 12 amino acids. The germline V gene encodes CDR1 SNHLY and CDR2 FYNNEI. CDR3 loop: CASTGGSYEQYF. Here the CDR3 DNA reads TGTGCCAGCACTGGGGGCTCCTACGAACAGTACTTC.

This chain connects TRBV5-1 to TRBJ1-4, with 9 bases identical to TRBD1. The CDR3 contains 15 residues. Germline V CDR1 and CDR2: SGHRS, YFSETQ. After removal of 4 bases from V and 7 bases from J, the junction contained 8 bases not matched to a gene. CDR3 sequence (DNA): TGCGCCAGCAGCACCGGGACAGGGATAGGTGAAAAACTGTTTTTT. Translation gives CASSTGTGIGEKLFF.

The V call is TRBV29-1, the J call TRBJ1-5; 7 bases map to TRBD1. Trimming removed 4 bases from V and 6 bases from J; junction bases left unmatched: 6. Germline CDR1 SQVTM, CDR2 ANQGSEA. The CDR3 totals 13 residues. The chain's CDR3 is CSVGRGLGQPQHF. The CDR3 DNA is TGCAGCGTTGGGAGGGGGCTGGGTCAGCCCCAGCATTTT.

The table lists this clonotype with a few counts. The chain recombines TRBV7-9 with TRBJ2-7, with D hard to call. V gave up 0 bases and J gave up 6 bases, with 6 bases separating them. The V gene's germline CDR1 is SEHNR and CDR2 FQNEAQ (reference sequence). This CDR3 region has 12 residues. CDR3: CASSLAQSEQYF. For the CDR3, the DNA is TGTGCCAGCAGCTTAGCGCAATCCGAGCAGTACTTC.

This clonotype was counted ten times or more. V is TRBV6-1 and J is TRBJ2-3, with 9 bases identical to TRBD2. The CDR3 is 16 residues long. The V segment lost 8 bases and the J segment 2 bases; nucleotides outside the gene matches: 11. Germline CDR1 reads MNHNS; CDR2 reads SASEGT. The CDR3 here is CASGKLAGLNTDTQYF. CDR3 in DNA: TGTGCCAGCGGGAAGCTAGCGGGGCTCAACACAGATACGCAGTATTTT.

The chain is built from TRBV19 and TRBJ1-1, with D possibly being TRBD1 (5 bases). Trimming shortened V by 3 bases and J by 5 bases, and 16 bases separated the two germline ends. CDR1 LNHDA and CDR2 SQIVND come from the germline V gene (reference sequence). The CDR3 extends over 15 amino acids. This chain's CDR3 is CASSMGRGVRTEAFF. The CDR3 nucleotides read TGTGCCAGTAGTATGGGGAGGGGAGTGAGGACTGAAGCTTTCTTT.

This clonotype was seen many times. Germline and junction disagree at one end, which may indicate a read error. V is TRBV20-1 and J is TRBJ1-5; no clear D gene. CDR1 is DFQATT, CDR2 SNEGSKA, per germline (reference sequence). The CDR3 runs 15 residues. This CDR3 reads CSARDREYSNQLQHF. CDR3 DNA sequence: TGCAGTGCTAGAGATCGGGAATATAGCAATCAGCTCCAGCATTTT.

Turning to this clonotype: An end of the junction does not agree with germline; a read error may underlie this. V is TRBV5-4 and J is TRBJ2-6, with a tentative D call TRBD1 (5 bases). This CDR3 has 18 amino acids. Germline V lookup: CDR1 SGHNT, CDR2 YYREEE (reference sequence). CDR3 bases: TGTGCCAGCAGCGCGACAAGTCGGAGTGCTGCTGGGGCCAACGCCCTGACTTTC. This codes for CASSATSRSAAGANALTF.

The CDR3 nucleotides are TGTGCCAGTAGTACCAGGATGACAGGGCTGAACACCGGGGAGCTGTTTTTT. Amino acid sequence: CASSTRMTGLNTGELFF. This rearrangement joins TRBV19 to TRBJ2-2; 7 bases are a match to TRBD1. The germline CDR1 and CDR2 sequences are LNHDA and SQIVND (reference sequence). V lost 4 bases and J lost 1; bases outside the gene matches: 9. This CDR3 has 17 amino acids.

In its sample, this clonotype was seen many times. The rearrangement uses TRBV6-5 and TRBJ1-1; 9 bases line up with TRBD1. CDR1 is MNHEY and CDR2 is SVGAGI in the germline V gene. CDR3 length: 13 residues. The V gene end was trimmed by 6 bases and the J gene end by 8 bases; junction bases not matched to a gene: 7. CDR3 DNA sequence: TGTGCCAGCAGGCCGACAGGGGGGCGGGAAGCTTTCTTT. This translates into CASRPTGGREAFF.

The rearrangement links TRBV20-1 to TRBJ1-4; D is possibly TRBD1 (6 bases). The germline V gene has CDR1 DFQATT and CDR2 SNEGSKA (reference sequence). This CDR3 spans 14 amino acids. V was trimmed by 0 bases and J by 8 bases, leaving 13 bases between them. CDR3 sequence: CSARDNRVTEKLFF. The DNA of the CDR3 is TGCAGTGCTAGAGATAACAGGGTGACCGAAAAACTGTTTTTT.

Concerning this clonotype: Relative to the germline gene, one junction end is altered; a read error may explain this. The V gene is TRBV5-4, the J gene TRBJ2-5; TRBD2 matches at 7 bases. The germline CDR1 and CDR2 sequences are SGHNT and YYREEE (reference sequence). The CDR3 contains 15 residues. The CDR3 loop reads CASSLGGGPGETQYF. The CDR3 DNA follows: TGTGCTAGCAGCTTGGGGGGAGGGCCAGGTGAGACCCAGTACTTC.

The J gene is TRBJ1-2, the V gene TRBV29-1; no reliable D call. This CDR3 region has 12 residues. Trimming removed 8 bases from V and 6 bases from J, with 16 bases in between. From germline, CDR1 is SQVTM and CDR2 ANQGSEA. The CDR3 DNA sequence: TGCAGCTCCCGGACCCCGAGGGATGGCTACACCTTC. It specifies CSSRTPRDGYTF.

CDR3 region: CASSMAGTGSYEQYF. CDR3 sequence (DNA): TGTGCCAGTAGTATGGCCGGGACAGGCTCCTACGAGCAGTACTTC. The chain recombines TRBV19 with TRBJ2-7; the match to TRBD1 covers 8 bases. CDR1 and CDR2 from the germline V gene are LNHDA and SQIVND (reference sequence). The CDR3 contains 15 residues. V shed 3 bases and J 0 bases; nucleotides not matched to a gene: 4.

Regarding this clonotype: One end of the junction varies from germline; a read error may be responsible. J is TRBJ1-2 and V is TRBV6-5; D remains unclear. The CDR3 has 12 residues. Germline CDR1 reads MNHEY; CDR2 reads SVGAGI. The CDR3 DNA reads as TGTGCCGTCAGTGAACAGTACTATGACTACACCTTC. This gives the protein CAVSEQYYDYTF.

The CDR3: CATSRGLGGDEQYF. CDR3 coding DNA: TGTGCCACCAGCAGGGGTTTAGGGGGTGACGAGCAGTACTTC. The rearrangement uses TRBV15 and TRBJ2-7; weak D call: TRBD1 (6 bases). Germline values: CDR1 LNHNV, CDR2 YYDKDF (reference sequence). The CDR3 loop spans 14 amino acids. V was trimmed by 3 bases and J by 5 bases, leaving 14 bases between them.

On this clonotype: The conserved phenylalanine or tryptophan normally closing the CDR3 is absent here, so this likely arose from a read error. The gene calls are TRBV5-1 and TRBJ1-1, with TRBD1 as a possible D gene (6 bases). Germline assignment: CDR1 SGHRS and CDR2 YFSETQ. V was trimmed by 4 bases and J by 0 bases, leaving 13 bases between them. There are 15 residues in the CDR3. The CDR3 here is CASSPVEGVNTEAFL. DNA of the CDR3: TGCGCCAGCAGCCCGGTCGAGGGGGTGAACACTGAAGCTTTCCTT.

This chain's CDR3 is CSARDTQTGVSQPQHF. In DNA form, the CDR3 reads TGCAGTGCTAGAGACACGCAAACAGGGGTATCTCAGCCCCAGCATTTT. The chain couples TRBV20-1 to TRBJ1-5, with TRBD1 matching over 7 bases. This CDR3 has 16 residues. Germline CDR1 DFQATT, CDR2 SNEGSKA (reference sequence). The trim removed 0 bases at V and 6 bases at J, leaving 11 bases unmatched.

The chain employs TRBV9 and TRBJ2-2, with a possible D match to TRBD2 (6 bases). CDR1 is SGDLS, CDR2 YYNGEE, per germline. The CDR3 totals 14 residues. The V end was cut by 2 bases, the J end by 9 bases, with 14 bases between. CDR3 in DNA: TGTGCCAGCAGCGTGAGGTTAGCGGACTGGGAGCTGTTTTTT. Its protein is CASSVRLADWELFF.

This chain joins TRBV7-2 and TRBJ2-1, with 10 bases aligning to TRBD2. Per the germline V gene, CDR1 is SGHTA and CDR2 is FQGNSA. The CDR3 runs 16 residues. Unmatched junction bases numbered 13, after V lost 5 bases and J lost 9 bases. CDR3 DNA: TGTGCCAGCAGCGTAGTGCAGCGGGGGGGCTGGGGTGAGCAGTTCTTC. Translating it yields CASSVVQRGGWGEQFF.

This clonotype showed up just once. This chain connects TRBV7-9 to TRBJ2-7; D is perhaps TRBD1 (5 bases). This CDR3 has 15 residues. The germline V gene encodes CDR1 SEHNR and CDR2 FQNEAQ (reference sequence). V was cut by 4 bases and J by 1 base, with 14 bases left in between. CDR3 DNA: TGTGCCAGCAGCTGGGGCTCCGCGTCGTCCTACGAGCAGTACTTC. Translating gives CASSWGSASSYEQYF.